One sample yielded the 3 T cell receptor beta chains listed below, sequenced in a study of response to subunit inactivated influenza vaccine (dated by TCRdb to the late 2010s). Library generation was performed with RT-PCR. TCRdb shows the sequencer as Illumina HiSeq 2500. Using fastp trimming at Q25 and MiXCR clonotype assembly, TCRdb reanalyzed the public sequencing data and kept in-frame beta chains. CDR3 protein duplicates are merged, each entry listing the most common genes and DNA. The sample table holds a few hundred thousand distinct CDR3 sequences, of which 11% were seen once. Jointly, the top ten make up approximately 11% of the sample. This sample also appeared in a second study, on T cells expressing NK-cell markers. In that second paper, the authors write: TCR beta cDNA libraries were made by 5'RACE template switching that added a universal primer site and unique molecular identifiers.

The sequencing here drew on PBMCs from blood, taken on the day of vaccination. The receptor source for this set is a man aged 50 to 59 who received an inactivated influenza vaccine. Donor details come from another sample of the same person, matched by shared clones.

This clonotype was seen a few times. The CDR3 spells CASSLETRGTEAFF. The CDR3 region has the DNA TGTGCCAGCAGCTTAGAAACCAGGGGGACTGAAGCTTTCTTT. The V gene is TRBV7-2, the J gene TRBJ1-1, with 7 bases identical to TRBD1. The germline CDR1 and CDR2 sequences are SGHTA and FQGNSA. V dropped 1 base and J dropped 5; count of bases not matched to a gene: 4. CDR3 length equals 14 residues.

The chain combines TRBV29-1 with TRBJ1-1, with 8 bases lining up with TRBD1. CDR3 length: 13 amino acids. CDR1 SQVTM and CDR2 ANQGSEA come from the germline V gene. Trimming at V came to 6 bases and at J to 4 bases, leaving 7 bases not matched to a gene. CDR3 amino acids: CSVDRGGSTEAFF. The CDR3 nucleotides read TGCAGCGTAGACAGGGGAGGGAGCACTGAAGCTTTCTTT.

The chain combines TRBV20-1 with TRBJ2-1; tentatively, D is TRBD2 (5 bases). V was pared by 4 bases and J by 7 bases, with 17 bases between. The CDR3 covers 14 residues. Germline V gives CDR1 DFQATT, CDR2 SNEGSKA (reference sequence). Here the CDR3 DNA reads TGCAGTGCTACCAGGCCAAGCGGTGAGAATGAGCAGTTCTTC. This codes for CSATRPSGENEQFF.